The rows below give T cell receptor beta chains drawn from one sample of a study of blood T cell repertoires in COVID-19. Repertoires were generated with immunoSEQ multiplex PCR, while TCRdb's copy carries only in-frame clones and drops some. Of about 180,000 clones listed, about 80% were seen once; the top ten hold approximately 15%. Sequencing was done on a sample of PBMCs or T cells enriched from blood (not recorded which). These TCRs come from a man aged 55 to 70 who had been exposed to COVID-19. Each CDR3 is given with its conserved first and last residue. Each record gives: J gene, V gene, clone size, D gene, CDR3 protein, CDR3 DNA. A D gene is named only where the DNA matches it firmly. A clone size is listed for some rows: how often the clone was seen (once, few, many), or a class if it is expanded.

J gene: TRBJ2-2
V gene: TRBV27
clone size: once
D gene: TRBD1
CDR3 protein: CASSTNLDRANTGELFF
CDR3 DNA: TGTGCCAGCAGTACGAACCTCGACAGGGCGAACACCGGGGAGCTGTTTTTT

J gene: TRBJ2-3
V gene: TRBV2
clone size: -
D gene: TRBD2
CDR3 protein: CASVRGLAGVGSTDTQYF
CDR3 DNA: TGTGCCAGCGTGAGGGGACTAGCGGGAGTTGGGAGCACAGATACGCAGTATTTT

J gene: TRBJ2-1
V gene: TRBV7-3
clone size: -
D gene: -
CDR3 protein: CASSSTVRDQRREDEQFF
CDR3 DNA: TGTGCCAGCAGCTCGACCGTCCGGGACCAGAGAAGGGAGGATGAGCAGTTCTTC

J gene: TRBJ2-1
V gene: TRBV11-2
clone size: -
D gene: -
CDR3 protein: CASSLSGLSYNEQFF
CDR3 DNA: TGTGCCAGCAGCTTATCGGGTCTTTCCTACAATGAGCAGTTCTTC

J gene: TRBJ1-6
V gene: TRBV5-1
clone size: -
D gene: -
CDR3 protein: CASSLQVRNSPLHF
CDR3 DNA: TGCGCCAGCAGCTTACAGGTGAGGAATTCACCCCTCCACTTT

J gene: TRBJ2-7
V gene: TRBV7-8
clone size: -
D gene: -
CDR3 protein: CASSLLQGNEQYF
CDR3 DNA: TGTGCCAGCAGCTTGTTACAGGGAAACGAGCAGTACTTC

J gene: TRBJ1-4
V gene: TRBV7-8
clone size: -
D gene: TRBD1
CDR3 protein: CASSARDRGYNEKLFF
CDR3 DNA: TGTGCCAGCAGCGCCCGGGACAGGGGGTATAATGAAAAACTGTTTTTT

J gene: TRBJ2-2
V gene: TRBV24-1
clone size: -
D gene: TRBD1
CDR3 protein: CATSDRDSYTGELFF
CDR3 DNA: TGTGCCACCAGTGACAGGGACAGTTACACCGGGGAGCTGTTTTTT

J gene: TRBJ2-6
V gene: TRBV18
clone size: -
D gene: -
CDR3 protein: CASSPREGVAGANVLTF
CDR3 DNA: TGTGCCAGCTCACCACGGGAAGGGGTAGCTGGGGCCAACGTCCTGACTTTC

J gene: TRBJ1-2
V gene: TRBV18
clone size: -
D gene: TRBD1
CDR3 protein: CASSFGQGAFGYTF
CDR3 DNA: TGTGCCAGCTCATTCGGACAGGGGGCCTTTGGCTACACCTTC

J gene: TRBJ2-7
V gene: TRBV5-1
clone size: -
D gene: TRBD2
CDR3 protein: CASSLSGSVKVQYF
CDR3 DNA: TGCGCCAGCAGCTTAAGCGGGAGTGTCAAGGTGCAGTACTTC

J gene: TRBJ2-1
V gene: TRBV29-1
clone size: -
D gene: TRBD2
CDR3 protein: CSVDLSGSAYNEQFF
CDR3 DNA: TGCAGCGTGGATCTTAGCGGGAGCGCCTACAATGAGCAGTTCTTC

J gene: TRBJ1-6
V gene: TRBV9
clone size: -
D gene: TRBD1
CDR3 protein: CASSVGQGAMAPLHF
CDR3 DNA: TGTGCCAGCAGCGTGGGACAGGGGGCTATGGCACCCCTCCACTTT

J gene: TRBJ2-2
V gene: TRBV7-2
clone size: -
D gene: TRBD2
CDR3 protein: CASSWRGKGTGELFF
CDR3 DNA: TGTGCCAGCAGCTGGCGGGGGAAGGGGACCGGGGAGCTGTTTTTT

J gene: TRBJ1-1
V gene: TRBV21-1
clone size: -
D gene: -
CDR3 protein: CASSKGTGGNTEAFF
CDR3 DNA: TGTGCCAGCAGCAAAGGAACAGGGGGGAACACTGAAGCTTTCTTT

J gene: TRBJ1-2
V gene: TRBV19
clone size: few
D gene: -
CDR3 protein: CASSVLANYGYTF
CDR3 DNA: TGTGCCAGTAGTGTATTAGCTAACTATGGCTACACCTTC

J gene: TRBJ2-7
V gene: TRBV27
clone size: -
D gene: TRBD2
CDR3 protein: CASKPSGYYEQYF
CDR3 DNA: TGTGCCAGCAAGCCTAGCGGGTACTACGAGCAGTACTTC

J gene: TRBJ2-7
V gene: TRBV4-1
clone size: -
D gene: TRBD1
CDR3 protein: CASSDRGEQYF
CDR3 DNA: TGCGCCAGCAGCGACAGGGGCGAGCAGTACTTC

J gene: TRBJ2-3
V gene: TRBV5-1
clone size: -
D gene: TRBD1
CDR3 protein: CASTETGADTDTQYF
CDR3 DNA: TGCGCCAGCACCGAGACAGGGGCCGACACAGATACGCAGTATTTT

J gene: TRBJ2-2
V gene: TRBV7-9
clone size: -
D gene: -
CDR3 protein: CASREIDRANTGELFF
CDR3 DNA: TGTGCCAGCCGCGAGATTGACAGAGCGAACACCGGGGAGCTGTTTTTT

J gene: TRBJ2-3
V gene: TRBV7-2
clone size: -
D gene: -
CDR3 protein: CASSFGTPTDTQYF
CDR3 DNA: TGTGCCAGCAGCTTTGGGACTCCCACAGATACGCAGTATTTT

J gene: TRBJ2-6
V gene: TRBV4-2
clone size: -
D gene: TRBD1
CDR3 protein: CASSQVGGAGGSGANVLTF
CDR3 DNA: TGTGCCAGCAGCCAAGTAGGGGGTGCAGGGGGCTCTGGGGCCAACGTCCTGACTTTC

J gene: TRBJ1-5
V gene: TRBV2
clone size: -
D gene: -
CDR3 protein: CASSVDSNSNQPQHF
CDR3 DNA: TGTGCCAGCAGTGTCGACTCGAATAGCAATCAGCCCCAGCATTTT

J gene: TRBJ2-3
V gene: TRBV11-2
clone size: -
D gene: -
CDR3 protein: CASSSSTDTQYF
CDR3 DNA: TGTGCCAGCAGCTCGAGCACAGATACGCAGTATTTT

J gene: TRBJ1-2
V gene: TRBV9
clone size: -
D gene: -
CDR3 protein: CASSSSQGAGYGYTF
CDR3 DNA: TGTGCCAGCAGCTCTTCACAGGGCGCGGGCTATGGCTACACCTTC

J gene: TRBJ2-2
V gene: TRBV30
clone size: -
D gene: -
CDR3 protein: CAWSGGLKTGELFF
CDR3 DNA: TGTGCCTGGAGCGGGGGGCTAAAGACCGGGGAGCTGTTTTTT

J gene: TRBJ2-7
V gene: TRBV19
clone size: -
D gene: -
CDR3 protein: CASSMGMQGYEQYF
CDR3 DNA: TGTGCCAGTAGTATGGGCATGCAGGGATACGAGCAGTACTTC

J gene: TRBJ2-1
V gene: TRBV2
clone size: -
D gene: TRBD2
CDR3 protein: CASSDRASGHNEQFF
CDR3 DNA: TGTGCCAGCAGTGACAGGGCTAGCGGACACAATGAGCAGTTCTTC

J gene: TRBJ2-1
V gene: TRBV20-1
clone size: -
D gene: -
CDR3 protein: CSASSLARLGEQFF
CDR3 DNA: TGCAGTGCTAGTAGTCTAGCGCGTTTGGGTGAGCAGTTCTTC

J gene: TRBJ2-5
V gene: TRBV9
clone size: -
D gene: -
CDR3 protein: CATSPYSAAQETQYF
CDR3 DNA: TGTGCCACTAGCCCGTATTCCGCCGCCCAAGAGACCCAGTACTTC

J gene: TRBJ1-2
V gene: TRBV11-2
clone size: -
D gene: -
CDR3 protein: CASSLATPGANGYTF
CDR3 DNA: TGTGCCAGCAGCTTAGCAACCCCAGGGGCCAATGGCTACACCTTC

J gene: TRBJ1-2
V gene: TRBV27
clone size: -
D gene: -
CDR3 protein: CASSKATGSFLYTF
CDR3 DNA: TGTGCCAGCAGTAAAGCGACAGGATCGTTTCTCTACACCTTC

J gene: TRBJ1-5
V gene: TRBV19
clone size: once
D gene: -
CDR3 protein: CASSITGSSNQPQHF
CDR3 DNA: TGTGCCAGTAGTATCACGGGGTCCAGCAATCAGCCCCAGCATTTT

J gene: TRBJ1-1
V gene: TRBV2
clone size: once
D gene: -
CDR3 protein: CASSVGQSRPAFF
CDR3 DNA: TGTGCCAGCAGTGTTGGACAATCCCGGCCAGCTTTCTTT

J gene: TRBJ2-1
V gene: TRBV10-1
clone size: -
D gene: -
CDR3 protein: CASSESAASLYNEQFF
CDR3 DNA: TGCGCCAGCAGTGAGTCGGCGGCTAGCCTCTACAATGAGCAGTTCTTC

J gene: TRBJ2-5
V gene: TRBV11-3
clone size: -
D gene: TRBD2
CDR3 protein: CASSLFGGREGQETQYF
CDR3 DNA: TGTGCCAGCAGCTTATTCGGTGGTAGGGAGGGGCAAGAGACCCAGTACTTC

J gene: TRBJ2-5
V gene: TRBV9
clone size: -
D gene: TRBD2
CDR3 protein: CASSVVGREPRETQYF
CDR3 DNA: TGTGCCAGCAGCGTAGTGGGGAGGGAACCACGAGAGACCCAGTACTTC

J gene: TRBJ1-1
V gene: TRBV5-1
clone size: -
D gene: TRBD1
CDR3 protein: CASSRGGPVTEAFF
CDR3 DNA: TGCGCCAGCAGCAGAGGGGGCCCCGTAACTGAAGCTTTCTTT

J gene: TRBJ1-2
V gene: TRBV3-1/TRBV3-2
clone size: -
D gene: TRBD1
CDR3 protein: CASSQEQGAFLYGYTF
CDR3 DNA: TGTGCCAGCAGCCAAGAGCAGGGGGCATTCCTCTATGGCTACACCTTC

J gene: TRBJ1-1
V gene: TRBV6-5
clone size: many
D gene: -
CDR3 protein: CASSKTGDRPEAFF
CDR3 DNA: TGTGCCAGCAGCAAGACGGGGGATAGACCTGAAGCTTTCTTT

J gene: TRBJ1-1
V gene: TRBV11-1
clone size: -
D gene: -
CDR3 protein: CASNVDRPYTEAFF
CDR3 DNA: TGTGCCAGCAACGTAGACAGACCCTACACTGAAGCTTTCTTT

J gene: TRBJ2-7
V gene: TRBV6-5
clone size: -
D gene: -
CDR3 protein: CASSYSSARASREQYF
CDR3 DNA: TGTGCCAGCAGTTACTCTTCGGCCAGGGCCTCCCGCGAGCAGTACTTC

J gene: TRBJ2-5
V gene: TRBV3-1/TRBV3-2
clone size: -
D gene: -
CDR3 protein: CASSTRAAGETQYF
CDR3 DNA: TGTGCCAGCTCGACTCGCGCCGCCGGGGAGACCCAGTACTTC

J gene: TRBJ1-2
V gene: TRBV19
clone size: once
D gene: -
CDR3 protein: CASRRFPNYGYTF
CDR3 DNA: TGTGCCAGTAGGCGCTTCCCTAACTATGGCTACACCTTC

J gene: TRBJ1-2
V gene: TRBV6-5
clone size: -
D gene: -
CDR3 protein: CASSPRDPRGDDYTF
CDR3 DNA: TGTGCCAGCAGTCCCCGGGACCCTCGGGGGGATGACTACACCTTC

J gene: TRBJ1-1
V gene: TRBV4-1
clone size: -
D gene: TRBD1
CDR3 protein: CASSQEVTGDTEAFF
CDR3 DNA: TGCGCCAGCAGCCAAGAGGTCACAGGGGACACTGAAGCTTTCTTT

J gene: TRBJ2-4
V gene: TRBV9
clone size: -
D gene: TRBD1
CDR3 protein: CASSPGTVGVEGIQYF
CDR3 DNA: TGTGCCAGCAGCCCCGGGACAGTAGGGGTCGAAGGCATTCAGTACTTC

J gene: TRBJ2-7
V gene: TRBV5-1
clone size: -
D gene: TRBD1
CDR3 protein: CASSTGQGISEQYF
CDR3 DNA: TGCGCCAGCAGCACAGGACAGGGAATCTCCGAGCAGTACTTC

J gene: TRBJ2-3
V gene: TRBV2
clone size: -
D gene: -
CDR3 protein: CASKMLGEGADTQYF
CDR3 DNA: TGTGCCAGCAAAATGCTAGGGGAAGGGGCAGATACGCAGTATTTT

J gene: TRBJ2-7
V gene: TRBV3-1/TRBV3-2
clone size: -
D gene: TRBD1
CDR3 protein: CASSSAGTGAYEQYF
CDR3 DNA: TGTGCCAGCAGCAGTGCCGGGACAGGGGCTTACGAGCAGTACTTC